This entry is about one T cell receptor beta chain. This clonotype was observed many times. Its antigen is still unknown. The input lacks base qualities; no much larger clone sits a single base away. Amplification of TCR beta CDR3 regions was carried out from RNA transcripts. For the first round of RT-PCR on the TCR CDR3, the HTBI primer set was used together with the Qiagen OneStep RT-PCR kit. Libraries were constructed in a second round of multiplex PCR, after which size selection and purification were carried out. Libraries were sequenced paired-end with 100 bp reads on an Illumina HiSeq2000. The source study handled its data this way. SOAPnuke was used to process the raw data, throwing out any read that contained adapters or uncalled bases, had a mean Phred below 15, or lacked an exact constant-primer or identifier match. COPE v1.2.5 was used to merge the high-quality paired reads, and each unique nucleotide sequence was defined as a clonotype. Clonotypes were aligned to IMGT TRBV, TRBD and TRBJ reference segments using MiTCR v1.1. The analysis was restricted to V-J combinations with a frequency above 0.0001, which together covered roughly 99% of the repertoires. A TCS score was defined as the ratio of F50 (clonal expansion) to E x V (chaos), with BLOSUM62-based TCRdist applied between CDR3 peptides within each V-J. Welch's t-statistics and random forest reduced 500 to 650 V-J features to about 13, which were used in a naive Bayes classifier (R e1071). TCRdb passed the public sequencing reads through fastp at Q25 and MiXCR, retaining productive beta sequences. One record per CDR3 amino acid sequence lists the most common genes and DNA. Here the V and J calls rest on TCRdb's processing, not on the authors' analysis. The sample records roughly 290,000 distinct CDR3 sequences, 13% of which are singletons. Roughly 8% of the sample goes to the ten largest clones.

The junction shows trimming of 3 bases on V and 3 bases on J, and the gene matches do not reach 9 bases of it. CDR3 length: 16 amino acids, cysteine to phenylalanine. The CDR3 DNA has 48 bases and is translated from base 1. From the germline V gene (reference sequence), CDR1 is DFQATT and CDR2 is SNEGSKA. This sample is drawn from a study of T cells in Graves' hyperthyroidism and ophthalmopathy (dated by TCRdb to the late 2010s). Looking at the study overall: Peripheral blood was sampled at the time of initial diagnosis, prior to any treatment. To identify TCR V-J signatures that set the groups apart, the researchers used a discovery cohort of 100 patients, made up of 40 to 45 with Graves' ophthalmopathy and about 60 with stable Graves' hyperthyroidism. Prospective prediction of ophthalmopathy was tested in an independent validation cohort consisting of 18 hyperthyroidism patients and approximately 16 patients who later progressed to ophthalmopathy. The roughly 91 discovery patients were randomly split 7:3 into training and test sets. In addition, the study compared T-cell repertoires in thyroid tissue and in blood from five or six Graves' hyperthyroidism patients. After sampling, hyperthyroidism patients received methimazole starting at 30 mg daily, and ophthalmopathy patients received high-dose intravenous methylprednisolone. According to the paper, TCR Vbeta CDR3 sequencing was carried out on approximately 140 peripheral blood samples, which came from under 50 ophthalmopathy, fewer than 80 hyperthyroidism and about 17 progressor patients.

Hyperthyroidism patients were aged 18 to 65 years and newly diagnosed, with disease duration of less than 2 months. Exclusion was applied to patients with uncontrolled infections, other autoimmune diseases, pregnancy or lactation. Diagnoses were based on clinical symptoms, serum thyroxine and TRAb, thyroid ultrasound and orbital computed tomography. Blood from progressor patients was drawn when they were first diagnosed with hyperthyroidism, before any ophthalmopathy symptoms appeared. Ficoll-Paque density gradient centrifugation was used to isolate PBMCs from about 10 ml of fresh peripheral blood. Progressor patients were first diagnosed with Graves' hyperthyroidism and then developed ophthalmopathy during follow-up. Trizol reagent was used to extract total RNA, and RNA quality was then checked on an Agilent 2100 Bioanalyzer. What the research found in general, with its limitations: Most expanded thyroid clonotypes (frequency above 0.001) were also found in blood, which suggests that blood repertoires may mirror thyroid immune responses. No statistical method was used to set the sample size in advance, and investigators knew the group allocation. A model built on a 13 V-J signature distinguished ophthalmopathy from stable hyperthyroidism, reaching 85% to 90% sensitivity and about 81% specificity in cross-validation and 80%/75% in testing. During validation, the model predicted progression to ophthalmopathy a median of roughly 7.1 months ahead of onset, with around 70% sensitivity and around 72% specificity.

The chain links TRBV20-1 with TRBJ2-3, and 10 junction bases match TRBD2. Sequencing was carried out using blood. This TCR derives from a young woman with Graves' hyperthyroidism that later progressed to Graves' ophthalmopathy. The CDR3 reads CSARGLAGVGTDTQYF. The DNA reads TGCAGTGCTAGGGGTCTAGCGGGAGTAGGTACAGATACGCAGTATTTT.